These 25 T cell receptor beta chains were all obtained from the same sample, sequenced in a study of blood T cell repertoires in COVID-19. Sequencing was performed with immunoSEQ multiplex PCR; in TCRdb, only in-frame clones are kept and a portion is missing. The sample lists 150,000 to 200,000 clones, 82% occurring once. The sequenced sample was peripheral blood. All receptors derive from a woman aged 30 to 39 with acute or convalescent COVID-19.

This chain links TRBV4-3 with TRBJ2-1; no clear D gene. The CDR3 is made up of 14 amino acids. With 4 bases removed from V and 10 bases from J, the gap between germline ends came to 17 bases. The germline V gene has CDR1 LGHNA and CDR2 YSLEER. The CDR3 nucleotides read TGCGCCAGCAGCCGGAGTGGCCCCTCAAGCGAGCAGTTCTTC. Amino acids: CASSRSGPSSEQFF.

The rearrangement links TRBV4-2 to TRBJ2-7; D remains ambiguous. Germline V CDR1 and CDR2: LGHNA, YNFKEQ. There are 13 residues in the CDR3. Trimming removed 1 base at V and 3 bases at J, with 7 bases between. As DNA, the CDR3 is TGTGCCAGCAGCCAAGTCCCGGGCTACGAGCAGTACTTC. It encodes CASSQVPGYEQYF.

The chain links TRBV7-2 to TRBJ1-2; 10 bases agree with TRBD1. The V gene's germline CDR1 is SGHTA and CDR2 FQGNSA. V lost 7 bases and J lost 5; bases outside the gene matches: 10. The CDR3 has 15 amino acids. As DNA, the CDR3 is TGTGCCAGCACCCTAAGGGGACAGGGGTGGTATGGCTACACCTTC. Translation gives CASTLRGQGWYGYTF.

The genes are TRBV5-1 and TRBJ2-3, with D possibly TRBD2 on 6 matching bases. There are 14 residues in the CDR3. Between the trimmed V and J ends, which lost 4 bases and 6 bases, there was a span of 15 bases. Germline V gene sequence: CDR1 SGHRS, CDR2 YFSETQ. The CDR3 DNA is TGCGCCAGCAGCCGCCTGACTAGTTCTGATACGCAGTATTTT. As protein: CASSRLTSSDTQYF.

This clone was seen once. The V call is TRBV9, the J call TRBJ2-6; 9 nucleotides agree with TRBD1. CDR3 length: 17 amino acids. The trim removed 3 bases at V and 3 bases at J, leaving 7 bases unmatched. From germline, CDR1 is SGDLS and CDR2 YYNGEE. In DNA, the CDR3 is TGTGCCAGCAGCGCGCCGACAGGGGGAGGTGGGGCCAACGTCCTGACTTTC. Amino acid sequence: CASSAPTGGGGANVLTF.

The chain joins TRBV27 to TRBJ1-3; 8 bases are a match to TRBD1. The J segment lost 3 bases and the V segment lost 2 bases, leaving 0 bases of the junction unmatched. CDR3 size: 14 residues. Germline values: CDR1 MNHEY, CDR2 SMNVEV (reference sequence). The DNA of the CDR3 is TGTGCCAGCAGTTTAACAGGGGGTGGAAACACCATATATTTT. Residues: CASSLTGGGNTIYF.

J is TRBJ1-2 and V is TRBV12-3 or TRBV12-4; 9 bases are shared with TRBD1. This CDR3 has 13 residues. V gave up 1 base and J gave up 8 bases; unmatched junction bases: 2. The CDR3 DNA reads as TGTGCCAGCAGTTTAGGGACAGGGGTCGGCTACACCTTC. Translated, it gives CASSLGTGVGYTF.

The chain combines TRBV7-2 with TRBJ1-1; the D is unclear. CDR1 and CDR2 from the germline V gene are SGHTA and FQGNSA. This CDR3 contains 12 residues. Between the trimmed V and J ends, which lost 7 bases and 5 bases, there was a span of 11 bases. CDR3 protein: CASTFPLTEAFF. The DNA for the CDR3 is TGTGCCAGCACCTTTCCCCTAACTGAAGCTTTCTTT.

This chain joins TRBV5-4 and TRBJ1-6; the match to TRBD1 covers 8 bases. The CDR3 spans 17 residues. Germline loops: CDR1 SGHNT, CDR2 YYREEE (reference sequence). J gave up 3 bases and V 2 bases, and 7 bases lay outside the gene matches. The CDR3 region has the DNA TGTGCCAGCAGCTTTGGAGGAGGACAGGGCTATAATTCACCCCTCCACTTT. Its translation is CASSFGGGQGYNSPLHF.

This clone was recorded only once. The chain couples TRBV28 to TRBJ1-3; 7 bases agree with TRBD1. The V segment lost 8 bases and the J segment 4 bases; nucleotides outside the gene matches: 5. This CDR3 contains 13 residues. CDR1 and CDR2 (germline): MDHEN, SYDVKM. CDR3 DNA: TGTGCCAGCGCAGGGACAGAAGGAAACACCATATATTTT. It translates to CASAGTEGNTIYF.

The V call is TRBV5-1, the J call TRBJ2-7; tentative D call: TRBD2 (6 bases). Germline V gene sequence: CDR1 SGHRS, CDR2 YFSETQ. The CDR3 is made up of 14 amino acids. Trimming pared 2 bases from V and 3 bases from J, leaving 12 bases between. The CDR3 reads CASSLASADYEQYF. The CDR3, as DNA: TGCGCCAGCAGCTTAGCTAGCGCTGACTACGAGCAGTACTTC. Using reference TRBV5-1 and TRBJ2-7 for the parts outside the CDR3, the full variable domain is KAGVTQTPRYLIKTRGQQVTLSCSPISGHRSVSWYQQTPGQGLQFLFEYFSETQRNKGNFPGRFSGRQFSNSRSEMNVSTLELGDSALYLCASSLASADYEQYFGPGTRLTVT.

This clone turned up a few times. The gene calls are TRBV5-5 and TRBJ1-4; 7 bases are a match to TRBD1. Germline CDR1 is SGHKS and CDR2 is YYEKEE (reference sequence). After removal of 0 bases from V and 5 bases from J, the junction contained 4 bases not matched to a gene. This CDR3 is 15 amino acids long. CDR3 protein: CASSLARGLNEKLFF. The CDR3 DNA sequence: TGTGCCAGCAGCTTGGCCAGGGGGTTGAATGAAAAACTGTTTTTT.

On this clone itself: This CDR3 is also generated by other DNA sequences in the sample. The chain combines TRBV19 with TRBJ1-5; D gene unclear. This CDR3 region has 15 residues. V dropped 3 bases and J dropped 1 base, with 10 bases sitting between them. Germline CDR1 LNHDA, CDR2 SQIVND (reference sequence). CDR3 sequence: CASSIGLTSNQPQHF. The CDR3, as DNA: TGTGCCAGTAGTATTGGGCTGACCAGCAATCAGCCCCAGCATTTT. The complete variable domain, with remaining parts taken from reference TRBV19 and TRBJ1-5, reads DGGITQSPKYLFRKEGQNVTLSCEQNLNHDAMYWYRQDPGQGLRLIYYSQIVNDFQKGDIAEGYSVSREKKESFPLTVTSAQKNPTAFYLCASSIGLTSNQPQHFGDGTRLSIL.

The gene calls are TRBV7-8 and TRBJ1-5, with D possibly TRBD1 on 6 matching bases. V lost 4 bases, J lost 0 bases, and 19 bases lay in between. Germline V lookup: CDR1 SGHVS, CDR2 FQNEAQ. There are 18 residues in the CDR3. CDR3 bases: TGTGCCAGCAGCTGGACGGGGGGCAGGATGGGTAGCAATCAGCCCCAGCATTTT. This translates into CASSWTGGRMGSNQPQHF.

This chain connects TRBV4-2 to TRBJ1-2, with 8 bases identical to TRBD1. Germline CDR1 and CDR2: LGHNA and YNFKEQ. Trimming removed 4 bases from V and 8 bases from J; junction bases left unmatched: 9. The CDR3 has 14 amino acids. The CDR3 sequence: CASSLLGQGRGYTF. The CDR3 DNA follows: TGTGCCAGCAGCCTCCTAGGACAGGGAAGGGGCTACACCTTC.

The V gene is TRBV6-5, the J gene TRBJ2-3; TRBD1 is a possible D gene (6 bases). The CDR3 spans 15 residues. In germline, CDR1 is MNHEY, CDR2 SVGAGI. Trimming stripped 4 bases from V and 6 bases from J, with 17 bases between. CDR3 amino acids: CASSSRGGQGDTQYF. CDR3 coding DNA: TGTGCCAGCAGTTCGCGTGGGGGCCAGGGGGATACGCAGTATTTT.

The rearrangement links TRBV7-2 to TRBJ2-2; a weak D match, TRBD2 (6 bases). Trimming pared 5 bases from V and 6 bases from J, leaving 10 bases between. Germline-derived CDR1 and CDR2 are SGHTA and FQGNSA. The CDR3 is 13 residues long. The CDR3 is CASSPREAGELFF. The CDR3 DNA sequence: TGTGCCAGCAGCCCAAGGGAGGCCGGGGAGCTGTTTTTT.

This sequence joins TRBV9 and TRBJ2-7, with TRBD1 as a possible D gene (6 bases). The CDR3 loop spans 14 amino acids. The V end was cut by 0 bases, the J end by 4 bases, with 11 bases between. Germline-derived CDR1 and CDR2 are SGDLS and YYNGEE. For the CDR3, the DNA is TGTGCCAGCAGCGTAGGGGGGCCGAGTTACGAGCAGTACTTC. Translation: CASSVGGPSYEQYF. Full variable domain (missing parts from reference TRBV9 and TRBJ2-7): DSGVTQTPKHLITATGQRVTLRCSPRSGDLSVYWYQQSLDQGLQFLIQYYNGEERAKGNILERFSAQQFPDLHSELNLSSLELGDSALYFCASSVGGPSYEQYFGPGTRLTVT.

V usage is TRBV14 and J usage is TRBJ1-6; TRBD1 matches 9 bases. CDR3 length: 15 residues. The V and J ends lost 3 bases and 5 bases, in that order; junction bases with no gene match: 2. In germline, CDR1 is SGHDN, CDR2 FVKESK. The chain's CDR3 is CASSQGQGNNSPLHF. CDR3 nucleotide sequence: TGTGCCAGCAGCCAGGGACAGGGAAATAATTCACCCCTCCACTTT.

The rearrangement joins TRBV6-1 to TRBJ1-4; D is ambiguous. Trimming stripped 1 base from V and 8 bases from J, with 14 bases between. The CDR3 totals 15 residues. The germline gives CDR1 MNHNS, CDR2 SASEGT. The CDR3 coding sequence is TGTGCCAGCAGTGAAGTACGGGGTTGGGAGGAAAAACTGTTTTTT. Encoded protein: CASSEVRGWEEKLFF.

Written as DNA, the CDR3 is TGCAGCGTTAGGGGTCTTCAGCCCCAGCATTTT. This codes for CSVRGLQPQHF. The chain uses TRBV29-1 and TRBJ1-5; maybe TRBD1 (5 bases). V lost 5 bases and J lost 6, with 8 bases in between. The CDR3 has 11 amino acids. Germline-derived CDR1 and CDR2 are SQVTM and ANQGSEA.

This clone was recorded only once. J is TRBJ2-1 and V is TRBV5-8; 11 bases are shared with TRBD2. The germline CDR1 and CDR2 sequences are SGHTS and YDEGEE. The CDR3 consists of 12 residues. J gave up 12 bases and V 4 bases, and 3 bases lay outside the gene matches. DNA for the CDR3: TGTGCCAGCAGCCAAACTAGCGGGGGGCAGTTCTTC. This gives the protein CASSQTSGGQFF.

The chain has TRBV28 and TRBJ2-7; perhaps TRBD1 as D (6 bases). Germline V CDR1 and CDR2: MDHEN, SYDVKM. CDR3 length: 13 residues. Between the trimmed V and J ends, which lost 3 bases and 4 bases, there was a span of 10 bases. The CDR3 nucleotides read TGTGCCAGCAGTTTTGAGGGGGTTTACGAGCAGTACTTC. Its translation: CASSFEGVYEQYF. Looking up the rest from reference TRBV28 and TRBJ2-7 gives the full variable domain: DVKVTQSSRYLVKRTGEKVFLECVQDMDHENMFWYRQDPGLGLRLIYFSYDVKMKEKGDIPEGYSVSREKKERFSLILESASTNQTSMYLCASSFEGVYEQYFGPGTRLTVT.

V is TRBV3-1 (or the pseudogene TRBV3-2) and J is TRBJ1-2; tentatively, D is TRBD1 (5 bases). Germline CDR1 LGHDT, CDR2 YNNKEL (reference sequence). V lost 5 bases and J lost 6, with 13 bases in between. This CDR3 has 13 amino acids. CDR3 nucleotides: TGTGCCAGCAGCGCTACCACAGGCAATGGCTACACCTTC. Translation: CASSATTGNGYTF.

This clone was seen once. The V call is TRBV20-1, the J call TRBJ2-4; maybe TRBD2 (5 bases). In germline, CDR1 is DFQATT, CDR2 SNEGSKA (reference sequence). Trimming took 6 bases from V and 15 from J, leaving 18 bases between them. This CDR3 is built from 11 residues. The CDR3 DNA is TGCAGTGCGTCTAGCAGTCTGAGCCCGTACTTC. Amino acids: CSASSSLSPYF.